This T cell receptor (beta chain) is drawn from a study of STAT5B mutations in CD4+ large granular lymphocyte leukemia. Study results and limitations: CD4-sorted patient repertoires seemed more clonal than healthy CD4+ repertoires. About 24% of private leukemic clonotypes occurred rarely in other patients' non-leukemic repertoires.

Notes on this clone: Antigen unknown.

Repertoires were generated with immunoSEQ multiplex PCR, while TCRdb's copy carries only in-frame clones and drops some. The data hold about 30,000 clones, with 65% to 80% observed a single time. The V and J ends lost 5 bases and 4 bases respectively, with 17 bases between them. CDR3 size: 16 residues. In germline, CDR1 is KGHSH, CDR2 LQKENI. The chain combines TRBV18 with TRBJ2-2, with D possibly TRBD2 on 5 matching bases. Sequenced material: CD4+ T cells from blood buffy coats. The TCR comes from a human donor in good health. This CDR3 reads CASSSTSPAGTGELFF. In nucleotides, the CDR3 is TGTGCCAGCTCATCAACTTCCCCGGCGGGCACCGGGGAGCTGTTTTTT.